The 22 T cell receptor beta chains below were found in one sample sequenced in a study of cytomegalovirus exposure and HLA in healthy donors. The PCR contained 60 Vbeta and 13 Jbeta primers. The method was immunoSEQ multiplex PCR; TCRdb's version includes in-frame clones alone and lacks a portion of them. The ten top clones account for about 0.83%, within a sample of some 72,000 clones. Source material: PBMCs. The source is a boy aged 10-17 years in good health and CMV-seronegative.

The chain is built from TRBV9 and TRBJ2-7; 8 bases match TRBD1. The germline gives CDR1 SGDLS, CDR2 YYNGEE. With 4 bases clipped from V and 6 bases from J, the junction kept 6 bases outside the gene matches. The CDR3 length is 13 residues. The CDR3 nucleotides read TGTGCCAGCAGCCTAACAGGGGGTATCGAGCAGTACTTC. Its protein product is CASSLTGGIEQYF.

This rearrangement joins TRBV2 to TRBJ2-3; D is perhaps TRBD2 (5 bases). CDR1 is SNHLY, CDR2 FYNNEI, per germline. The CDR3 sequence is 14 residues long. Trimming cost V 6 bases and J 0 bases, with 10 bases left between them. The CDR3 is CASSVRRSTDTQYF. The CDR3 DNA follows: TGTGCCAGCAGCGTCAGGAGGAGCACAGATACGCAGTATTTT.

The chain has TRBV6-5 and TRBJ1-1; TRBD1 might be the D (5 bases). The length of the CDR3 is 13 residues. Deletions cut 2 bases from V and 9 bases from J, with 13 bases between. Looked up from germline, CDR1 is MNHEY and CDR2 is SVGAGI. The CDR3 loop reads CASSYPEGVQAFF. DNA of the CDR3: TGTGCCAGCAGTTACCCGGAAGGGGTTCAAGCTTTCTTT.

The CDR3: CASRQDINSPLHF. The CDR3 DNA reads as TGCGCCAGCCGACAGGACATTAATTCACCCCTCCACTTT. The chain has TRBV5-1 and TRBJ1-6; D may be TRBD1 (6 bases). Trimming took 7 bases from V and 6 from J, leaving 11 bases between them. This CDR3 is built from 13 residues. Germline CDR1 reads SGHRS; CDR2 reads YFSETQ.

The chain joins TRBV6-7 to TRBJ1-5; D may be TRBD1 (6 bases). TRBV6-7 is assigned to the ORF class and has an uncertain function. Between the trimmed V and J ends, which lost 6 bases and 5 bases, there was a span of 23 bases. The CDR3 totals 17 residues. The CDR3: CASSLIPGHRIYQPQHF. The CDR3 nucleotides read TGTGCCAGCAGCCTAATCCCGGGACACAGGATATATCAGCCCCAGCATTTT.

The V and J genes are TRBV19 and TRBJ1-1, with D perhaps TRBD1 (6 bases). Germline V gives CDR1 LNHDA, CDR2 SQIVND (reference sequence). The CDR3 is made up of 15 amino acids. The V and J ends lost 5 bases and 3 bases respectively, with 16 bases between them. CDR3 sequence reads: CASSPSGGAYTEAFF. DNA of the CDR3: TGTGCCAGTAGTCCTTCCGGGGGGGCCTACACTGAAGCTTTCTTT.

The genes are TRBV18 and TRBJ1-5, with 7 nucleotides matching TRBD1. V trimming: 1 base; J trimming: 4 bases; junction bases outside the gene matches: 4. The CDR3 runs to 15 residues. Germline V gives CDR1 KGHSH, CDR2 LQKENI. The CDR3 nucleotides read TGTGCCAGCTCACCACTGGGGACAGAAAATCAGCCCCAGCATTTT. Its translation is CASSPLGTENQPQHF. The full variable domain, rest sourced from reference TRBV18 and TRBJ1-5, is NAGVMQNPRHLVRRRGQEARLRCSPMKGHSHVYWYRQLPEEGLKFMVYLQKENIIDESGMPKERFSAEFPKEGPSILRIQQVVRGDSAAYFCASSPLGTENQPQHFGDGTRLSIL.

V usage is TRBV5-1 and J usage is TRBJ2-3; no clear D. The CDR3 loop spans 12 amino acids. Germline-derived CDR1 and CDR2 are SGHRS and YFSETQ. V lost 1 base to trimming and J lost 4 bases, with 4 bases between them. The CDR3 nucleotides are TGCGCCAGCAGCTTGCCGGCAGATACGCAGTATTTT. It translates to CASSLPADTQYF.

This chain links TRBV19 with TRBJ2-1, with D maybe TRBD2 (6 bases). The CDR3 loop spans 16 amino acids. V lost 4 bases, J lost 9 bases, and 22 bases lay in between. Germline V gene lookup returns CDR1 LNHDA and CDR2 SQIVND (reference sequence). The CDR3, as DNA: TGTGCCAGTAGTACGGATCTCGGGAATAGCGGAGCTGAGCAGTTCTTC. It codes for CASSTDLGNSGAEQFF.

The chain is built from TRBV7-8 and TRBJ1-5; 7 positions match TRBD1. CDR1 and CDR2 from the germline V gene are SGHVS and FQNEAQ. With 5 bases clipped from V and 5 bases from J, the junction kept 6 bases outside the gene matches. This CDR3 has 14 amino acids. The CDR3 sequence: CASSPTGVHQPQHF. Written as DNA, the CDR3 is TGTGCCAGCAGCCCCACAGGGGTTCATCAGCCCCAGCATTTT.

The chain is built from TRBV5-1 and TRBJ2-4; D is perhaps TRBD2 (6 bases). The CDR3 totals 14 residues. With 0 bases removed from V and 9 bases from J, the gap between germline ends came to 13 bases. Germline lookup yields CDR1 SGHRS and CDR2 YFSETQ. Written as DNA, the CDR3 is TGCGCCAGCAGCTTGGACGGGTCCGGGGGCATTCAGTACTTC. Its protein is CASSLDGSGGIQYF.

V usage is TRBV7-9 and J usage is TRBJ2-1; 10 nucleotides align to TRBD1. Germline-derived CDR1 and CDR2 are SEHNR and FQNEAQ (reference sequence). The length of the CDR3 is 15 residues. V shed 6 bases and J 9 bases; nucleotides not matched to a gene: 11. DNA of the CDR3: TGTGCCAGCAGAAACCCCGGGACAGGGGTTTCTGAGCAGTTCTTC. It yields the protein CASRNPGTGVSEQFF.

The gene calls are TRBV6-1 and TRBJ2-1; unclear D gene. The V and J ends lost 2 bases and 5 bases respectively, with 10 bases between them. There are 14 residues in the CDR3. Germline V CDR1 and CDR2: MNHNS, SASEGT. The CDR3 loop is CASSEIRRNNEQFF. The CDR3 DNA is TGTGCCAGCAGTGAAATACGCAGGAACAATGAGCAGTTCTTC.

V gene TRBV9 combines with J gene TRBJ2-3, with D possibly TRBD2 on 6 matching bases. The germline gives CDR1 SGDLS, CDR2 YYNGEE. This CDR3 contains 19 residues. V lost 4 bases to trimming and J lost 2 bases, with 26 bases between them. CDR3 sequence reads: CASSTYSSLSSVSTDTQYF. CDR3 bases: TGTGCCAGCAGCACCTATTCTTCTCTGTCTAGCGTGTCCACAGATACGCAGTATTTT.

This chain joins TRBV30 and TRBJ1-1; 9 bases line up with TRBD1. Germline-derived CDR1 and CDR2 are GTSNPN and SVGIG (reference sequence). CDR3 length equals 14 residues. V was clipped by 0 bases and J by 4 bases; unmatched bases: 3. CDR3 protein: CAWSVQGASTEAFF. The DNA for the CDR3 is TGTGCCTGGAGTGTACAGGGGGCGAGCACTGAAGCTTTCTTT. The full variable domain, completed using reference TRBV30 and TRBJ1-1, is SQTIHQWPATLVQPVGSPLSLECTVEGTSNPNLYWYRQAAGRGLQLLFYSVGIGQISSEVPQNLSASRPQDRQFILSSKKLLLSDSGFYLCAWSVQGASTEAFFGQGTRLTVV.

The rearrangement uses TRBV19 and TRBJ2-2; D not resolved. The CDR3 consists of 14 residues. Deletions cut 7 bases from V and 0 bases from J, with 9 bases between. CDR1 is LNHDA and CDR2 is SQIVND in the germline V gene (reference sequence). CDR3 protein: CASIPRTNTGELFF. CDR3 DNA: TGTGCCAGTATTCCCAGGACGAACACCGGGGAGCTGTTTTTT.

This chain joins TRBV4-2 and TRBJ2-5, with 9 bases that match TRBD2. V lost 4 bases, J lost 1 base, and 7 bases stayed unmatched. The CDR3 loop spans 16 amino acids. Germline loops: CDR1 LGHNA, CDR2 YNFKEQ. This CDR3 reads CASSPDSGSPQETQYF. DNA for the CDR3: TGTGCCAGCAGCCCGGATAGCGGGAGTCCCCAAGAGACCCAGTACTTC.

The rearrangement uses TRBV7-8 and TRBJ2-1, with a tentative D call TRBD2 (6 bases). V lost 6 bases to trimming and J lost 7 bases, with 13 bases between them. The CDR3 loop spans 13 amino acids. Germline CDR1 SGHVS, CDR2 FQNEAQ. CDR3 DNA: TGTGCCAGCAGAGGACCAAGCGGGAATGAGCAGTTCTTC. Translation gives CASRGPSGNEQFF.

The V call is TRBV19, the J call TRBJ1-4; 9 nucleotides agree with TRBD1. The germline V gene encodes CDR1 LNHDA and CDR2 SQIVND (reference sequence). The CDR3 spans 15 residues. J lost 7 bases, V lost 7 bases, and 10 bases had no gene match. The CDR3 loop reads CASTPGGQGPEKLFF. The CDR3 DNA reads as TGTGCCAGTACACCGGGGGGACAGGGTCCTGAAAAACTGTTTTTT. Based on the CDR3 plus reference TRBV19 and TRBJ1-4, the full variable domain is DGGITQSPKYLFRKEGQNVTLSCEQNLNHDAMYWYRQDPGQGLRLIYYSQIVNDFQKGDIAEGYSVSREKKESFPLTVTSAQKNPTAFYLCASTPGGQGPEKLFFGSGTQLSVL.

The chain joins TRBV18 to TRBJ1-4; D not certain. CDR1 is KGHSH and CDR2 is LQKENI in the germline V gene. Trimming took off 2 bases at V and 5 bases at J, with 9 bases between the two ends. The CDR3 is made up of 14 amino acids. CDR3 bases: TGTGCCAGCTCACCAGGAGGGATCAATGAAAAACTGTTTTTT. Its protein is CASSPGGINEKLFF.

The chain employs TRBV5-4 and TRBJ2-1; D may be TRBD2 (6 bases). CDR1 and CDR2 (germline): SGHNT, YYREEE (reference sequence). V was trimmed by 4 bases and J by 2 bases, leaving 13 bases between them. The CDR3 length is 15 residues. The CDR3 spells CASSPLADTYNEQFF. The CDR3 bases are TGTGCCAGCAGCCCATTAGCGGATACCTACAATGAGCAGTTCTTC.

This chain connects TRBV29-1 to TRBJ1-2, with D perhaps TRBD1 (5 bases). Germline CDR1 and CDR2: SQVTM and ANQGSEA. Trimming removed 0 bases from V and 3 bases from J, with 17 bases in between. CDR3 length equals 16 residues. CDR3 DNA: TGCAGCGTTGAAGATCGTAGGCAGGGAGGAGACTATGGCTACACCTTC. This translates into CSVEDRRQGGDYGYTF. Supplemented by reference TRBV29-1 and TRBJ1-2, the full variable domain reads SAVISQKPSRDICQRGTSLTIQCQVDSQVTMMFWYRQQPGQSLTLIATANQGSEATYESGFVIDKFPISRPNLTFSTLTVSNMSPEDSSIYLCSVEDRRQGGDYGYTFGSGTRLTVV.